This passage covers 3 T cell receptor beta chains from one sample sequenced in a study of PD-L1 blockade in urothelial cancer. The repertoire was sequenced with immunoSEQ multiplex PCR; TCRdb's copy has only in-frame clones and lacks some. This table holds tens of thousands of clones, about 90% found once. The sample in question was PBMCs, obtained around atezolizumab (anti-PD-L1) treatment. The receptors were gathered from a woman aged 65 to 85 with urothelial cancer.

The rearrangement uses TRBV7-2 and TRBJ2-7, with a possible D match to TRBD2 (6 bases). The CDR3 extends over 13 amino acids. V lost 6 bases, J lost 3 bases, and 12 bases lay in between. In germline, CDR1 is SGHTA, CDR2 FQGNSA. The CDR3 loop is CASRGTLLYEQYF. CDR3 DNA: TGTGCCAGCAGGGGGACTCTCCTCTACGAGCAGTACTTC.

The CDR3 spells CASSPLLAAINEQFF. In DNA, the CDR3 is TGTGCCAGTTCACCCCTACTAGCGGCCATCAATGAGCAGTTCTTC. The rearrangement uses TRBV9 and TRBJ2-1, with 8 nucleotides matching TRBD2. Germline trimming cut 8 bases from V and 6 bases from J; bases unmatched to any gene: 13. Germline V gene sequence: CDR1 SGDLS, CDR2 YYNGEE. The CDR3 has 15 amino acids.

The rearrangement links TRBV2 to TRBJ1-2; D is perhaps TRBD1 (5 bases). V was pared by 2 bases and J by 5 bases, with 6 bases between. The CDR3 has 12 residues. Looked up from germline, CDR1 is SNHLY and CDR2 is FYNNEI. The CDR3: CASSEQGYGYTF. As DNA, the CDR3 is TGTGCCAGCAGTGAACAGGGTTATGGCTACACCTTC.